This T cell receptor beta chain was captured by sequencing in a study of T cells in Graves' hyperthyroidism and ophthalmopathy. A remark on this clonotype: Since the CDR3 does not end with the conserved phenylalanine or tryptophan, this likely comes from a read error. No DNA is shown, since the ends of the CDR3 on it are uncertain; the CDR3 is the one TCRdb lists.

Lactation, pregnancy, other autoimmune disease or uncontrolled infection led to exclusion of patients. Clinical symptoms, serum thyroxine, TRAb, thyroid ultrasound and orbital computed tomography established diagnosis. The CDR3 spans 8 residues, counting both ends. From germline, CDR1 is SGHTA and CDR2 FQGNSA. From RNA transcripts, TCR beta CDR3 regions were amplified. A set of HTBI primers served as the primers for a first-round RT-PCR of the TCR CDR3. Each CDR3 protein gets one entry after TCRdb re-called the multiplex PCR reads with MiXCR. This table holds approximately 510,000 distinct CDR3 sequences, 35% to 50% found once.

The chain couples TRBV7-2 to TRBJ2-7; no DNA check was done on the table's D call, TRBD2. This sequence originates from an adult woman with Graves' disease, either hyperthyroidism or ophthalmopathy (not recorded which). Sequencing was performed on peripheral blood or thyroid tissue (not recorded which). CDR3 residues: CASSFVAG.